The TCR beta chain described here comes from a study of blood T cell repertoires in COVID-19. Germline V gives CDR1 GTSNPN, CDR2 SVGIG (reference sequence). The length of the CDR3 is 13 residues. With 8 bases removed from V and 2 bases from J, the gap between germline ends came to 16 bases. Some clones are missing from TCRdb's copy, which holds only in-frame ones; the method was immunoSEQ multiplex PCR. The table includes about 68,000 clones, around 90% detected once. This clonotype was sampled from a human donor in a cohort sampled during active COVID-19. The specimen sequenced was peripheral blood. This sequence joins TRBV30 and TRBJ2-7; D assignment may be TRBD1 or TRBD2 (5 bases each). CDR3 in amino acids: CAGTGDYTYEQYF. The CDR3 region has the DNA TGTGCCGGGACCGGGGATTACACCTACGAGCAGTACTTC. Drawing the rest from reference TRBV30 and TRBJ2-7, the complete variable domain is SQTIHQWPATLVQPVGSPLSLECTVEGTSNPNLYWYRQAAGRGLQLLFYSVGIGQISSEVPQNLSASRPQDRQFILSSKKLLLSDSGFYLCAGTGDYTYEQYFGPGTRLTVT.